This is a list of T cell receptor beta chains from one sample in a study of blood T cell repertoires in COVID-19. Sequenced by immunoSEQ multiplex PCR; TCRdb stores in-frame clones only, minus some. The sample shows about 180,000 clones, approximately 81% of them seen only once. The sample taken for sequencing was PBMCs or T cells enriched from blood (not recorded which). Source of these receptors: a woman between 40 and 50 years old with acute COVID-19. The CDR3 runs from the conserved cysteine through the conserved F or W. A D gene is named only where the DNA matches it firmly. Rows may omit the clone size; those that give it use once, few, many or a size class.

d_gene: TRBD2
v_gene: TRBV6-5
abundance: .
j_gene: TRBJ2-3
CDR3aa: CASSSLLAGVADTQYF
CDR3nt: TGTGCCAGCAGTTCGTTACTAGCGGGAGTGGCAGATACGCAGTATTTT

d_gene: .
v_gene: TRBV3-1/TRBV3-2
abundance: .
j_gene: TRBJ1-1
CDR3aa: CASSPSNTEAFF
CDR3nt: TGTGCCAGCAGCCCGTCTAACACTGAAGCTTTCTTT

d_gene: TRBD1
v_gene: TRBV24-1
abundance: .
j_gene: TRBJ1-6
CDR3aa: CATSVTDRAGSPLHF
CDR3nt: TGTGCCACCAGTGTCACGGACAGGGCAGGTTCACCCCTCCACTTT

d_gene: TRBD2
v_gene: TRBV9
abundance: .
j_gene: TRBJ2-3
CDR3aa: CASSVLAGGADTQYF
CDR3nt: TGTGCCAGCAGCGTACTAGCGGGAGGGGCAGATACGCAGTATTTT

d_gene: .
v_gene: TRBV4-1
abundance: once
j_gene: TRBJ1-5
CDR3aa: CASSQGTGVYSNQPQHF
CDR3nt: TGCGCCAGCAGCCAAGGGACCGGGGTTTATAGCAATCAGCCCCAGCATTTT

d_gene: TRBD1
v_gene: TRBV18
abundance: .
j_gene: TRBJ1-2
CDR3aa: CASSPSGTGINYGYTF
CDR3nt: TGTGCCAGCTCACCTTCCGGGACAGGCATTAACTATGGCTACACCTTC

d_gene: TRBD2
v_gene: TRBV18
abundance: .
j_gene: TRBJ2-7
CDR3aa: CASSPVTSLSSYEQYF
CDR3nt: TGTGCCAGCTCACCGGTGACTAGCCTCAGCTCCTACGAGCAGTACTTC

d_gene: .
v_gene: TRBV19
abundance: .
j_gene: TRBJ2-1
CDR3aa: CASSPVRSSYNEQFF
CDR3nt: TGTGCCAGTAGTCCCGTCAGAAGCTCCTACAATGAGCAGTTCTTC

d_gene: .
v_gene: TRBV21-1
abundance: .
j_gene: TRBJ2-1
CDR3aa: CAGGGTKRIDEQFF
CDR3nt: TGTGCCGGTGGAGGGACTAAGCGGATCGATGAGCAGTTCTTC

d_gene: TRBD2
v_gene: TRBV3-1/TRBV3-2
abundance: many
j_gene: TRBJ2-7
CDR3aa: CASSQDRGGGPYEQYF
CDR3nt: TGTGCCAGCAGCCAAGATCGGGGGGGAGGGCCCTACGAGCAGTACTTC

d_gene: TRBD1
v_gene: TRBV2
abundance: .
j_gene: TRBJ2-2
CDR3aa: CASRKGAVNTGELFF
CDR3nt: TGTGCCAGCAGGAAGGGGGCAGTGAACACCGGGGAGCTGTTTTTT

d_gene: .
v_gene: TRBV2
abundance: .
j_gene: TRBJ2-7
CDR3aa: CASIGGTLKSSYEQYF
CDR3nt: TGTGCCAGCATCGGCGGGACTCTAAAGAGCTCCTACGAGCAGTACTTC

d_gene: TRBD2
v_gene: TRBV11-2
abundance: .
j_gene: TRBJ2-5
CDR3aa: CASSRAGGIETQYF
CDR3nt: TGTGCCAGCAGCCGAGCGGGAGGAATAGAGACCCAGTACTTC

d_gene: TRBD1
v_gene: TRBV4-1
abundance: .
j_gene: TRBJ2-1
CDR3aa: CASSQAPGTDYSGSNEQFF
CDR3nt: TGCGCCAGCAGCCAAGCCCCCGGGACAGATTATTCGGGGAGCAATGAGCAGTTCTTC

d_gene: TRBD2
v_gene: TRBV2
abundance: once
j_gene: TRBJ2-3
CDR3aa: CASRSGTSGTDTQYF
CDR3nt: TGTGCCAGCAGGTCCGGGACTAGCGGCACAGATACGCAGTATTTT